This TCR beta chain emerged from a study of blood T cells in healthy people across ages. The CDR3 contains 17 residues. Germline assignment: CDR1 SGHRS and CDR2 YFSETQ. The ends lost 0 bases at V and 4 bases at J; junction bases unmatched: 9. Primed by a sample-barcoded 5' primer and a J-beta primer mix, a second PCR proceeded for 7 to 11 cycles. TCRdb recomputed calls from the 5' RACE reads with MiXCR, one row per CDR3 protein. The table has 750,000 to 950,000 distinct CDR3 sequences, 53% seen once; the top ten hold under 50%. This receptor was taken from an elderly man in good health. The source material was blood. The V call is TRBV5-1, the J call TRBJ2-2; TRBD1 matches 7 bases. The CDR3, as DNA: TGCGCCAGCAGCTTGGACACCGGGACAGTGCTCACCGGGGAGCTGTTTTTT. Its protein product is CASSLDTGTVLTGELFF. The full variable domain, its missing parts supplied by reference TRBV5-1 and TRBJ2-2, is KAGVTQTPRYLIKTRGQQVTLSCSPISGHRSVSWYQQTPGQGLQFLFEYFSETQRNKGNFPGRFSGRQFSNSRSEMNVSTLELGDSALYLCASSLDTGTVLTGELFFGEGSRLTVL.